What follows are 5 T cell receptor beta chains derived from one specimen sequenced in a study of cytomegalovirus exposure and HLA in healthy donors. PCR involved 60 Vbeta and 13 Jbeta primers. The table came from immunoSEQ multiplex PCR; TCRdb's copy has only in-frame clones and leaves some out. This sample has 200,000 to 250,000 clones, with approximately 82% found just once. Source material: PBMCs. These receptors all stem from a man aged 18 to 30 in good health and CMV-seronegative.

The rearrangement uses TRBV6-5 and TRBJ2-1, with D possibly being TRBD2 (5 bases). The CDR3 is 12 amino acids. Between the trimmed V and J ends, which lost 7 bases and 10 bases, there was a span of 14 bases. Germline CDR1 is MNHEY and CDR2 is SVGAGI. The CDR3 DNA reads as TGTGCCAGCAAAGCGAGGCGAGGGGAGCAGTTCTTC. Translated, it gives CASKARRGEQFF.

The table lists this clone with a few counts. The rearrangement joins TRBV30 to TRBJ1-4; possibly TRBD1 for D (5 bases). V was trimmed by 2 bases and J by 8 bases, leaving 15 bases between them. Germline CDR1 is GTSNPN and CDR2 is SVGIG (reference sequence). The CDR3 totals 14 residues. The CDR3 sequence is CAWSQGWAGEKLFF. Here the CDR3 DNA reads TGTGCCTGGAGTCAGGGCTGGGCGGGGGAAAAACTGTTTTTT. Filled out from reference TRBV30 and TRBJ1-4, the complete variable domain reads SQTIHQWPATLVQPVGSPLSLECTVEGTSNPNLYWYRQAAGRGLQLLFYSVGIGQISSEVPQNLSASRPQDRQFILSSKKLLLSDSGFYLCAWSQGWAGEKLFFGSGTQLSVL.

V gene TRBV6-5 combines with J gene TRBJ2-3; possible D gene TRBD2, 5 bases. The V gene lost 0 bases and the J gene lost 4 bases, with 14 bases spanning the gap. The germline V gene encodes CDR1 MNHEY and CDR2 SVGAGI. CDR3 length equals 16 residues. This chain's CDR3 is CASSYSRPPSSDTQYF. For the CDR3, the DNA is TGTGCCAGCAGTTACTCGAGACCCCCTAGCTCAGATACGCAGTATTTT.

This clone is a singleton in its sample. This chain joins TRBV5-4 and TRBJ2-2; 9 bases map to TRBD2. This CDR3 is built from 17 residues. The ends lost 0 bases at V and 0 bases at J; junction bases unmatched: 3. Germline CDR1 and CDR2: SGHNT and YYREEE (reference sequence). DNA for the CDR3: TGTGCCAGCAGCTTGGCGATAGCGGGAGCGAACACCGGGGAGCTGTTTTTT. Encoded protein: CASSLAIAGANTGELFF. Complete variable domain (other parts from reference TRBV5-4 and TRBJ2-2): ETGVTQSPTHLIKTRGQQVTLRCSSQSGHNTVSWYQQALGQGPQFIFQYYREEENGRGNFPPRFSGLQFPNYSSELNVNALELDDSALYLCASSLAIAGANTGELFFGEGSRLTVL.

The chain is built from TRBV5-1 and TRBJ2-7; TRBD1 aligns across 8 bases. The ends lost 5 bases at V and 3 bases at J; junction bases unmatched: 7. The CDR3 has 14 residues. Germline CDR1 reads SGHRS; CDR2 reads YFSETQ. For the CDR3, the DNA is TGCGCCAGCAGTACAGGGGGTATAGGCTACGAGCAGTACTTC. It is translated as CASSTGGIGYEQYF. The whole variable domain, filled in from reference TRBV5-1 and TRBJ2-7, reads KAGVTQTPRYLIKTRGQQVTLSCSPISGHRSVSWYQQTPGQGLQFLFEYFSETQRNKGNFPGRFSGRQFSNSRSEMNVSTLELGDSALYLCASSTGGIGYEQYFGPGTRLTVT.